Following are 30 T cell receptor beta chains from one sample sequenced in a study of CD8+CD57+ T cells in acquired aplastic anemia. Using genomic DNA as the template, TCR beta VDJ and CDR3 profiling was carried out. TCRdb re-analysed the reads in MiXCR, keeping a single row per CDR3 protein. The table includes around 190,000 distinct CDR3 sequences, approximately 60% detected once. The sample consisted of sorted CD4+, CD8+, or CD8+CD57+ T cells (not recorded which) from PBMCs. The receptors shown here come from a human donor in good health.

This clonotype was recorded at least ten times. The chain links TRBV14 to TRBJ2-1; tentative D call: TRBD2 (6 bases). The germline CDR1 and CDR2 sequences are SGHDN and FVKESK. Deletions cut 5 bases from V and 9 bases from J, with 11 bases between. The CDR3 is 12 residues long. Here the CDR3 DNA reads TGTGCCAGCAGCGTGACTAGTCCTGAGCAGTTCTTC. As protein: CASSVTSPEQFF.

Ten or more counts support this clonotype. The J gene is TRBJ1-1, the V gene TRBV7-9; D uncertain. The CDR3 is made up of 12 amino acids. V gave up 4 bases and J gave up 8 bases, with 11 bases separating them. Germline CDR1 SEHNR, CDR2 FQNEAQ (reference sequence). CDR3 DNA: TGTGCCAGCAGCTCTGGAAGTGAGGAAGCTTTCTTT. Its translation: CASSSGSEEAFF.

This clonotype showed up many times. The chain links TRBV12-3 or TRBV12-4 to TRBJ2-3; tentatively, D is TRBD2 (7 bases). V was pared by 6 bases and J by 6 bases, with 10 bases between. The CDR3 spans 12 residues. CDR3 bases: TGTGCCAGCAGCCCGGGGGGCGATACGCAGTATTTT. Translating it yields CASSPGGDTQYF.

V gene TRBV10-1 combines with J gene TRBJ1-1; a weak D match, TRBD1 (5 bases). V lost 6 bases and J lost 8, with 19 bases in between. Per germline, CDR1 WNHNN and CDR2 SYGVQD (reference sequence). The CDR3 covers 14 residues. The CDR3 region has the DNA TGCGCCAGCAGACCGTCGGGTGGGACCGGGGAAGCTTTCTTT. This translates into CASRPSGGTGEAFF.

Ten or more counts support this clonotype. V is TRBV5-1 and J is TRBJ2-1; 14 positions agree with TRBD2. The CDR3 has 16 amino acids. V shed 4 bases, J shed 8 bases, and the junction held 8 bases outside the gene matches. Germline values: CDR1 SGHRS, CDR2 YFSETQ. The CDR3 loop reads CASSPGLAGGHDEQFF. As DNA, the CDR3 is TGCGCCAGCAGCCCCGGACTAGCGGGAGGTCATGATGAGCAGTTCTTC. Based on the CDR3 plus reference TRBV5-1 and TRBJ2-1, the full variable domain is KAGVTQTPRYLIKTRGQQVTLSCSPISGHRSVSWYQQTPGQGLQFLFEYFSETQRNKGNFPGRFSGRQFSNSRSEMNVSTLELGDSALYLCASSPGLAGGHDEQFFGPGTRLTVL.

The rearrangement uses TRBV20-1 and TRBJ2-5, with 7 positions matching TRBD1. CDR1 DFQATT and CDR2 SNEGSKA come from the germline V gene (reference sequence). The CDR3 extends over 14 amino acids. Trimming took 6 bases from V and 8 from J; bases not matched to a gene: 15. This CDR3 reads CSAGIYRQGITQYF. The CDR3, as DNA: TGCAGTGCCGGGATATATCGACAGGGTATAACCCAGTACTTC.

The chain has TRBV2 and TRBJ1-1, with D hard to call. Per the germline V gene, CDR1 is SNHLY and CDR2 is FYNNEI. CDR3 length equals 14 residues. The V and J ends lost 6 bases and 3 bases respectively, with 14 bases between them. The CDR3 loop is CASSPLDRDTEAFF. CDR3 sequence (DNA): TGTGCCAGCAGCCCCTTGGATAGGGACACTGAAGCTTTCTTT.

Remarks on this clonotype: This may arise from a read error, as a much more abundant clone is one base away. A read error is likely, as this CDR3 ends without the conserved phenylalanine or tryptophan. The DNA for the CDR3 is TGTGCCAGCAGACTGACAGGGAACTATGGCTACACCTTA. This encodes CASRLTGNYGYTL. The genes are TRBV2 and TRBJ1-2, with TRBD1 identical over 7 bases. Trimming cost V 6 bases and J 2 bases; bases outside gene matches: 3. The CDR3 is 13 residues long. Germline values: CDR1 SNHLY, CDR2 FYNNEI.

On this clonotype: Its ends do not fully match the called genes, so a read error is possible. This chain links TRBV13 with TRBJ2-6; 7 nucleotides align to TRBD1. The CDR3 consists of 15 residues. Germline V gives CDR1 PRHDT, CDR2 FYEKMQ (reference sequence). CDR3 loop: CASSLMSGGVNTEAF. For the CDR3, the DNA is TGTGCCAGCAGCTTAATGTCAGGGGGAGTCAACACTGAAGCTTTC.

CDR3 sequence: CASSPEAEGYGYTF. DNA of the CDR3: TGTGCCAGCAGCCCAGAGGCTGAAGGGTATGGCTACACCTTC. The V gene is TRBV7-8, the J gene TRBJ1-2; D not certain. Germline V lookup: CDR1 SGHVS, CDR2 FQNEAQ. CDR3 length equals 14 residues. Trimming pared 5 bases from V and 5 bases from J, leaving 15 bases between.

This sequence joins TRBV7-9 and TRBJ2-1; D call uncertain. Germline V gene sequence: CDR1 SEHNR, CDR2 FQNEAQ (reference sequence). The CDR3 is 14 amino acids. The V gene lost 0 bases and the J gene lost 2 bases, with 5 bases spanning the gap. The CDR3 bases are TGTGCCAGCAGCTTAGCAGTCCCCTACAATGAGCAGTTCTTC. Translation: CASSLAVPYNEQFF. The variable domain in full, completed from reference TRBV7-9 and TRBJ2-1, reads DTGVSQNPRHKITKRGQNVTFRCDPISEHNRLYWYRQTLGQGPEFLTYFQNEAQLEKSRLLSDRFSAERPKGSFSTLEIQRTEQGDSAMYLCASSLAVPYNEQFFGPGTRLTVL.

This clonotype appeared many times. The genes are TRBV7-8 and TRBJ2-1; TRBD2 matches at 9 bases. V lost 4 bases and J lost 5; bases outside the gene matches: 12. The length of the CDR3 is 17 residues. CDR1 and CDR2 (germline): SGHVS, FQNEAQ. The DNA of the CDR3 is TGTGCCAGCAGCTCACCCCTGACTAGCGGAAGCAACAATGAGCAGTTCTTC. It specifies CASSSPLTSGSNNEQFF.

Concerning this clonotype: An end of the junction differs from the germline gene, which may be a read error. This chain links TRBV2 with TRBJ2-7; D possibly corresponds to TRBD1 (6 bases). The CDR3 has 15 amino acids. CDR1 and CDR2 from the germline V gene are SNHLY and FYNNEI. CDR3 region: CASSGDRPFTYDQYF. As DNA, the CDR3 is TGTGCCAGCAGTGGAGACAGGCCCTTTACCTACGATCAGTACTTC.

The genes are TRBV25-1 and TRBJ2-7; D may be TRBD1 (6 bases). This CDR3 spans 15 amino acids. The V gene's germline CDR1 is MGHDK and CDR2 SYGVNS. V lost 6 bases to trimming and J lost 6 bases, with 21 bases between them. This CDR3 reads CASSQTGDYKGEQYF. DNA of the CDR3: TGTGCCAGCAGCCAGACAGGTGATTATAAGGGCGAGCAGTACTTC.

This clonotype was counted many times. This rearrangement joins TRBV7-9 to TRBJ2-5; D may correspond to TRBD1 or TRBD2 (6 bases each). From germline, CDR1 is SEHNR and CDR2 FQNEAQ (reference sequence). Trimming cost V 5 bases and J 0 bases, with 19 bases left between them. The CDR3 sequence is 17 residues long. DNA for the CDR3: TGTGCCAGCAGCCCCCCCTGGGGGGCCGAACACCAAGAGACCCAGTACTTC. It translates to CASSPPWGAEHQETQYF. The variable domain in full, with the rest retrieved from reference TRBV7-9 and TRBJ2-5, is DTGVSQNPRHKITKRGQNVTFRCDPISEHNRLYWYRQTLGQGPEFLTYFQNEAQLEKSRLLSDRFSAERPKGSFSTLEIQRTEQGDSAMYLCASSPPWGAEHQETQYFGPGTRLLVL.

V and J are TRBV2 and TRBJ1-1, with 11 bases that match TRBD1. V lost 5 bases and J lost 10; bases outside the gene matches: 9. In germline, CDR1 is SNHLY, CDR2 FYNNEI. The CDR3 has 14 amino acids. The CDR3 sequence is CASSFPGQGVGAFF. The CDR3 nucleotides are TGTGCCAGCAGTTTTCCGGGACAGGGGGTCGGAGCTTTCTTT.

The chain is built from TRBV2 and TRBJ2-7; 7 positions agree with TRBD1. Germline V lookup: CDR1 SNHLY, CDR2 FYNNEI. V shed 1 base and J 5 bases; nucleotides not matched to a gene: 5. The CDR3 contains 14 residues. The chain's CDR3 is CASSEERGLDEQYF. CDR3 DNA: TGTGCCAGCAGTGAAGAGAGGGGGCTCGACGAGCAGTACTTC.

This chain links TRBV20-1 with TRBJ2-5; the D is unclear. The CDR3 totals 13 residues. Germline V gene data show CDR1 as DFQATT and CDR2 as SNEGSKA (reference sequence). V was pared by 2 bases and J by 5 bases, with 12 bases between. CDR3 DNA sequence: TGCAGTGCTAGAACTCACGGGTGGGAGACCCAGTACTTC. Its translation is CSARTHGWETQYF.

This clonotype was counted at least ten times. This rearrangement joins TRBV19 to TRBJ2-1; possibly TRBD1 for D (6 bases). CDR3 length equals 16 residues. V shed 5 bases and J shed 3 bases, with 17 bases lying between them. From germline, CDR1 is LNHDA and CDR2 SQIVND (reference sequence). In DNA, the CDR3 is TGTGCCAGTAGTCTTGTGGGACACCCCTTCTACAATGAGCAGTTCTTC. Its translation is CASSLVGHPFYNEQFF.

This clonotype was counted once. This rearrangement joins TRBV19 to TRBJ2-7, with D tentatively TRBD1 (6 bases). Trimming shortened V by 3 bases and J by 2 bases, and 14 bases separated the two germline ends. There are 15 residues in the CDR3. Germline CDR1 reads LNHDA; CDR2 reads SQIVND (reference sequence). The CDR3 sequence is CASSISGTLTYEQYF. The CDR3 nucleotides are TGTGCCAGTAGTATCTCCGGGACACTGACCTACGAGCAGTACTTC.

Details on this clonotype: At one boundary the junction diverges from the germline segment, which might be a read error. This chain joins TRBV4-3 and TRBJ2-7; D unresolved. Germline CDR1 LGHNA, CDR2 YSLEER. The CDR3 has 16 amino acids. The CDR3 bases are TGCGCCAGCAGCCAACGGCCATCTGAGGCGTACTACGAGCATTACTTC. It specifies CASSQRPSEAYYEHYF.

The chain has TRBV7-2 and TRBJ2-7, with D tentatively TRBD1 (6 bases). The CDR3 is 13 residues long. CDR1 is SGHTA and CDR2 is FQGNSA in the germline V gene. V shed 5 bases and J shed 7 bases, with 15 bases lying between them. CDR3: CASSLNRGGEQYF. The CDR3 bases are TGTGCCAGCAGCCTCAACAGAGGGGGTGAGCAGTACTTC.

This sequence joins TRBV7-9 and TRBJ1-4, with a weak D call TRBD1 (5 bases). The germline V gene has CDR1 SEHNR and CDR2 FQNEAQ (reference sequence). Trimming removed 2 bases from V and 8 bases from J, with 12 bases in between. This CDR3 spans 14 amino acids. The CDR3 protein is CASSLIGAGEKLFF. The CDR3 nucleotides are TGTGCCAGCAGCTTAATAGGGGCGGGGGAAAAACTGTTTTTT.

This rearrangement joins TRBV6-5 to TRBJ1-6; tentative D call: TRBD1 (6 bases). Trimming took off 6 bases at V and 7 bases at J, with 16 bases between the two ends. The CDR3 is made up of 15 amino acids. In germline, CDR1 is MNHEY, CDR2 SVGAGI. This chain's CDR3 is CASRSTGFWNSPLHF. DNA of the CDR3: TGTGCCAGCAGGTCTACAGGGTTTTGGAATTCACCCCTCCACTTT.

In its sample, this clonotype was seen a few times. A much more abundant neighbour one base away suggests this may be a read error. V gene TRBV4-2 combines with J gene TRBJ2-7; no clear D gene. V gave up 1 base and J gave up 7 bases, with 5 bases separating them. CDR1 and CDR2 from the germline V gene are LGHNA and YNFKEQ. This CDR3 has 11 residues. The CDR3: CASSQGLEQYF. The CDR3 DNA reads as TGTGCCAGCAGCCAAGGTCTGGAGCAGTACTTC.

This chain connects TRBV19 to TRBJ1-2; D is ambiguous. The germline V gene encodes CDR1 LNHDA and CDR2 SQIVND (reference sequence). The CDR3 length is 15 residues. V dropped 1 base and J dropped 6 bases, with 15 bases sitting between them. The CDR3 sequence: CASSIVGRTADGYTF. CDR3 DNA sequence: TGTGCCAGTAGTATAGTGGGCCGGACGGCAGATGGCTACACCTTC.

The V gene is TRBV10-3, the J gene TRBJ2-7; D may be TRBD2 (6 bases). The germline V gene has CDR1 ENHRY and CDR2 SYGVKD. Trimming removed 7 bases at V and 1 base at J, with 14 bases between. The CDR3 runs 14 residues. CDR3 region: CAITEGAGSYEQYF. Written as DNA, the CDR3 is TGTGCCATCACGGAGGGCGCCGGGTCCTACGAGCAGTACTTC.

The chain combines TRBV19 with TRBJ1-4, with 7 bases matching TRBD1. V lost 6 bases and J lost 0; bases outside the gene matches: 4. Germline V gene sequence: CDR1 LNHDA, CDR2 SQIVND (reference sequence). The CDR3 sequence is 15 residues long. This CDR3 reads CASRRDRATNEKLFF. In DNA, the CDR3 is TGTGCCAGTAGGCGGGACAGAGCAACTAATGAAAAACTGTTTTTT.

This chain links TRBV7-9 with TRBJ1-5; D remains unclear. The CDR3 is 16 amino acids. Trimming removed 1 base at V and 3 bases at J, with 13 bases between. Germline loops: CDR1 SEHNR, CDR2 FQNEAQ (reference sequence). The CDR3 here is CASSLVKGKDNQPQHF. CDR3 sequence (DNA): TGTGCCAGCAGCTTAGTCAAGGGAAAGGACAATCAGCCCCAGCATTTT.

V gene TRBV19 combines with J gene TRBJ2-7; D remains unclear. Per the germline V gene, CDR1 is LNHDA and CDR2 is SQIVND (reference sequence). Trimming removed 6 bases at V and 4 bases at J, with 19 bases between. CDR3 size: 15 residues. CDR3 residues: CASSLTELGEYEQYF. The DNA for the CDR3 is TGTGCCAGTAGCCTGACCGAACTTGGTGAATACGAGCAGTACTTC. The whole variable domain, remainder taken from reference TRBV19 and TRBJ2-7, is DGGITQSPKYLFRKEGQNVTLSCEQNLNHDAMYWYRQDPGQGLRLIYYSQIVNDFQKGDIAEGYSVSREKKESFPLTVTSAQKNPTAFYLCASSLTELGEYEQYFGPGTRLTVT.